Listed here is a single TCR beta chain. This record comes from a study of T cell clones after liver transplantation. Study at large: Graft-donor-reactive sequences were compared with third-party-reactive TCRbeta sequences from pre-transplant mixed lymphocyte reactions.

CDR3 length: 15 amino acids. Germline CDR1 SNHLY, CDR2 FYNNEI. Trimming shortened V by 7 bases and J by 9 bases, and 21 bases separated the two germline ends. The table came from immunoSEQ multiplex PCR; TCRdb's copy has only in-frame clones and leaves some out. The sample contains tens of thousands of clones, about four fifths of which appear only once. The chain couples TRBV2 to TRBJ1-4, with D unclear. The sequencing used CD4+ T cells from blood, collected 12 months after liver transplant. The sequence came from a human patient who received a liver transplant. Some T cells may be graft donor cells. This chain's CDR3 is CASTLESGKEQKLFF. CDR3 nucleotides: TGTGCCAGCACCTTAGAGTCGGGGAAGGAACAAAAACTGTTTTTT.